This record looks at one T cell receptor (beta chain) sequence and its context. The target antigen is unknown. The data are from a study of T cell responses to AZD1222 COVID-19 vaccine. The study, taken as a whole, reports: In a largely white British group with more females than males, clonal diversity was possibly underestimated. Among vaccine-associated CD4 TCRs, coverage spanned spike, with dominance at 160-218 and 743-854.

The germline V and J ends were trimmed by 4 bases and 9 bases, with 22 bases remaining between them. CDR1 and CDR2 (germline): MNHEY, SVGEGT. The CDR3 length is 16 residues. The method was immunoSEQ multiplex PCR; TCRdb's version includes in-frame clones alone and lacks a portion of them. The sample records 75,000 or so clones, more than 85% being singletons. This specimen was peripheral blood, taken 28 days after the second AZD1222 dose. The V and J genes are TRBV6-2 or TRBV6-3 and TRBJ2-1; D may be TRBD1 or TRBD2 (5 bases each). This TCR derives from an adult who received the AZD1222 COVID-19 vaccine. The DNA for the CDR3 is TGTGCCAGCAGTTCGGGCCGGGGCCTTTCTAGGGGTGAGCAGTTCTTC. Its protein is CASSSGRGLSRGEQFF.